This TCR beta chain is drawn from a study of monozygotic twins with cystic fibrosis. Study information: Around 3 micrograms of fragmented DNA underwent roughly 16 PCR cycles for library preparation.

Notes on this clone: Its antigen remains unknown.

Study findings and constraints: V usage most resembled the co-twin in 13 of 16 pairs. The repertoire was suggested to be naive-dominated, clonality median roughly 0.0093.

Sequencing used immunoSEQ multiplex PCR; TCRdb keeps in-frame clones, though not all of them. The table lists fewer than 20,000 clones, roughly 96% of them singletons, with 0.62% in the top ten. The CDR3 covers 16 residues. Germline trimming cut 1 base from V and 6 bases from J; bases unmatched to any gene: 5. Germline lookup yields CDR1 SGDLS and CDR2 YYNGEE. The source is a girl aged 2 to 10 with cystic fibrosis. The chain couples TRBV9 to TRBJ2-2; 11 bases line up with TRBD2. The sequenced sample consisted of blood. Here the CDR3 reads CASSVRLAGKSGELFF. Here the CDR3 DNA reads TGTGCCAGCAGCGTAAGACTAGCGGGGAAGTCCGGGGAGCTGTTTTTT. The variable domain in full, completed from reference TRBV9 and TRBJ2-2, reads DSGVTQTPKHLITATGQRVTLRCSPRSGDLSVYWYQQSLDQGLQFLIQYYNGEERAKGNILERFSAQQFPDLHSELNLSSLELGDSALYFCASSVRLAGKSGELFFGEGSRLTVL.